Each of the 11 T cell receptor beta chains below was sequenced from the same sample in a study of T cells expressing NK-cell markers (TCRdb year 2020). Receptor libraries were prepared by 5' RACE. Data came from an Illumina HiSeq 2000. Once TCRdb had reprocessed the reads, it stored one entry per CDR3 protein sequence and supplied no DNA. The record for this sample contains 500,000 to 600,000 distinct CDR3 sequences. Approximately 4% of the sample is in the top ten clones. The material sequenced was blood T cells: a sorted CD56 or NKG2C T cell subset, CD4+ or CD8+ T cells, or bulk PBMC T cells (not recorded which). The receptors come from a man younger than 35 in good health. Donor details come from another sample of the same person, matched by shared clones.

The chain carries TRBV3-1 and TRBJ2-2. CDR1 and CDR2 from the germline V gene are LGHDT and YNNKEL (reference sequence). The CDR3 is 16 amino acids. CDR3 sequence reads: CASSRGEWSRTGELFF.

The chain's CDR3 is CSAGPSATYEQYF. The chain is built from TRBV20-1 and TRBJ2-7. CDR3 size: 13 residues. CDR1 is DFQATT, CDR2 SNEGSKA, per germline (reference sequence).

The chain's CDR3 is CASSFEGYNEQFF. The gene calls are TRBV5-5 and TRBJ2-1. Germline CDR1 is SGHKS and CDR2 is YYEKEE (reference sequence). This CDR3 has 13 residues.

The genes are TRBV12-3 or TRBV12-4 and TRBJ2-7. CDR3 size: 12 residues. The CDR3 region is CASSLVQYEQYF.

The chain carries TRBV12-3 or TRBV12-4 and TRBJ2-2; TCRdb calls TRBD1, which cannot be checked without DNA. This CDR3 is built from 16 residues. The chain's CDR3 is CASSPPMKTNTGELFF.

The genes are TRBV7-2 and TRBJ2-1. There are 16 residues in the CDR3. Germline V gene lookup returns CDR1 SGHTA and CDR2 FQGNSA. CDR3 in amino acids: CASSLDGGYSYNEQFF.

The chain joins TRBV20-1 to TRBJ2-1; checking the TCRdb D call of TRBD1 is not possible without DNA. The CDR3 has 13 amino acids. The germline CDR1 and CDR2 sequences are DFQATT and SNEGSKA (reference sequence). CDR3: CSADRAPLDEQFF.

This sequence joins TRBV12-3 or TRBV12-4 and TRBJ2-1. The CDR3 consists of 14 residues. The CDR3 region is CASNVGEAYNEQFF.

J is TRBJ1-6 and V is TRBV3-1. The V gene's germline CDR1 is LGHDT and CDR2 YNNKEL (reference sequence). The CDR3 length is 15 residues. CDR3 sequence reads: CASSQDLADNSPLHF.

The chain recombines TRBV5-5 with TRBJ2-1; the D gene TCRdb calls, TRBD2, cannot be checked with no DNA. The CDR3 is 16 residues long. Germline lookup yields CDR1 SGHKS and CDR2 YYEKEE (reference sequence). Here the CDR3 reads CASTKTPGTSVNEQFF.

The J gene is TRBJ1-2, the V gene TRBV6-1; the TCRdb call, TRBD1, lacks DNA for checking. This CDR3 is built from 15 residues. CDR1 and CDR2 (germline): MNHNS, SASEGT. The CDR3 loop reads CASNTLGTSSNRYTF.